One TCR beta chain is described in this entry. The clone's antigen remains unknown. No base quality values were provided; no much bigger clone lies one nucleotide off. The data derive from a study of PD-L1 blockade in urothelial cancer (dated by TCRdb to 2016 to 2017). Looking at the study overall: Every patient began therapy in about 2014 and was given atezolizumab 1,200 mg intravenously every 3 weeks. About 90% of the 29 patients were identified as males with urothelial cancer of bladder origin, and a prior smoking history was reported by 18 of 29 patients. Patients had an ECOG performance status of 0 or 1 and had received between 0 and 3 prior chemotherapy regimens. Blood samples were analyzed 3 weeks after the start of treatment (second dose) and 6 weeks after the start of treatment. A median of roughly 140,000 T cells and 85,000 or so unique TCRs was obtained from blood samples, and a median clonality of around 0.08 was observed. The study, an exploratory multi-omic analysis, examined somatic, immune and clinical correlates of response to PD-L1 blockade with atezolizumab in urothelial cancer. Pretreatment tumor samples and matched peripheral blood, collected serially before and after atezolizumab treatment, underwent TCR sequencing. Durable clinical benefit was defined as progression-free survival longer than 6 months, and TCR features were also tested against progression-free and overall survival. In the same patients, whole exome sequencing and RNA sequencing of pretreatment tumors were performed in addition to TCR sequencing. Durable clinical benefit was achieved by nine patients but not by the remaining 20. Pretreatment blood TCR-seq was available for around 29 patients, at least one posttreatment blood collection was obtained for about 24 patients, and tumor TCR-seq was available for about 24 patients.

Each PCR received spiked-in synthetic TCR analog templates so that absolute template abundance could be estimated from read counts. The immunoSEQ assay used bias-controlled V and J gene primers to amplify TCRbeta CDR3 regions from genomic DNA. Sequencing of rearranged TCRbeta segments was performed at approximately 20X coverage. As for the authors' bioinformatics: Clustering was used to correct sequencing errors, and CDR3s were annotated against IMGT to assign V, D and J genes. Out-of-frame and stop-codon sequences were excluded, and only productive TCRbeta rearrangements were used in downstream analyses. Clonality was calculated as one minus the Shannon entropy normalized by the log of the number of unique productive sequences. Clones differing between time points or between blood and tumor were identified using Fisher's exact test with Benjamini-Hochberg correction, with an adjusted p below 0.01 applied as the threshold. In its TCRdb copy, this immuneACCESS table keeps in-frame sequences only and misses some clones. Where compared with another copy, unresolved V genes explain less than half of these, and the others have no known cause. V, J and clone size are taken as reported in that table, and D and trimming were inferred from the DNA itself. The sample table contains approximately 110,000 clones; only one count was recorded for approximately 85% of them. Clones ranked in the top ten supply 2% to 3% of the sample.

The study at large found these results: Improved progression-free and overall survival was associated with having pretreatment peripheral blood TCR clonality below the median. Because the sample size was small (n ≈ 29) and many of the analyses were exploratory, the results are meant to be hypothesis-generating. Greater expansion of tumor-associated TCR clones in peripheral blood 3 weeks after the start of treatment was observed in patients with durable benefit (n ≈ 24, p = 0.022).

A cohort of more than 25 patients with locally advanced or metastatic urothelial carcinoma, treated at Memorial Sloan Kettering on a trial protocol, was included. Peripheral blood mononuclear cells were collected pretreatment and during treatment, at between 1 and 8 total time points per patient. The Qiagen DNeasy Blood extraction kit was used to purify genomic DNA from total PBMCs and from tumor samples. Collected pretreatment and during treatment, PBMCs were isolated and stored as previously described. Spanning cysteine to phenylalanine, the CDR3 consists of 15 amino acids. Just CDR3 DNA is preserved here, 45 bases in frame from base 1. From the germline V gene, CDR1 is MGHRA and CDR2 is YSYEKL. V has 4 bases trimmed and J has 0 bases trimmed; junction bases matching no gene number 3.

The rearrangement joined TRBV4-1 to TRBJ2-7; a stretch of 10 junction bases matches TRBD2. The source of this sequence is a man in his fifties with urothelial cancer. Source: PBMCs, taken around atezolizumab (anti-PD-L1) treatment. The CDR3 region has the sequence CASSLRTSGSYEQYF. In nucleotides, the sequence is TGCGCCAGCAGCCTAAGGACTAGCGGCTCCTACGAGCAGTACTTC.